Detailed here is one T cell receptor (beta chain). Germline V CDR1 and CDR2: MNHEY, SMNVEV (reference sequence). The CDR3 sequence is 19 residues long. V dropped 0 bases and J dropped 0; count of bases not matched to a gene: 7. The data were taken from a study of blood T cell repertoires in COVID-19. Whole-study context: Samples came from the United States, Italy and Spain, spanning acute and convalescent COVID-19.

The repertoire was sequenced with immunoSEQ multiplex PCR; TCRdb's copy has only in-frame clones and lacks some. The data hold about 110,000 clones, with less than 85% observed a single time. Material for sequencing was peripheral blood. The V and J genes are TRBV27 and TRBJ1-3; 11 bases are shared with TRBD1. This TCR came from a woman aged 55-70 years with acute or convalescent COVID-19. CDR3 nucleotide sequence: TGTGCCAGCAGTTTATCTGGAAGGGACAGGGGGAGCTCTGGAAACACCATATATTTT. Protein product: CASSLSGRDRGSSGNTIYF.